The T cell receptor (beta chain) under discussion was sequenced for a study of cytomegalovirus exposure and HLA in healthy donors. In the PCR, 60 Vbeta and 13 Jbeta primers were used. Original analysis: Later, some 75 million unique TCR beta chains were counted in an analysis, and approximately 9.9 million of them were shared. TCRdb keeps only in-frame clones here, not all; method: immunoSEQ multiplex PCR. Clone size and the V and J calls come from that table; the DNA yielded D and trimming. The table lists approximately 100,000 clones, roughly 71% of them singletons. Study conclusions and caveats: The study recorded 160 or so TCR beta chains that were cytomegalovirus-associated.

As for this clone: No antigen is known for it.

The sequence was obtained from a woman between 40 and 55 years old in good health and CMV-seronegative. The sequencing input was PBMCs.

CDR3: CAWSFGQGAIGELFF. In DNA, the CDR3 is TGTGCCTGGAGCTTCGGACAGGGGGCTATCGGGGAGCTGTTTTTT. V usage is TRBV30 and J usage is TRBJ2-2, with TRBD1 matching over 11 bases. The CDR3 consists of 15 residues. Germline CDR1 GTSNPN, CDR2 SVGIG (reference sequence). The V and J ends lost 3 bases and 7 bases, in that order; junction bases with no gene match: 7.